Listed here are 8 T cell receptor beta chains from one sample, sequenced in a study of T cell responses to AZD1222 COVID-19 vaccine. TCRdb's copy holds only in-frame clones and misses some; the assay was immunoSEQ multiplex PCR. Here the sample spans 150,000 to 200,000 clones, roughly nine tenths being singletons. The sequencing used peripheral blood, collected 28 days after the second AZD1222 dose. The receptors come from an adult who received the AZD1222 COVID-19 vaccine.

The chain links TRBV14 to TRBJ1-1; D unresolved. This CDR3 region has 13 residues. Germline lookup yields CDR1 SGHDN and CDR2 FVKESK. The V end was cut by 4 bases, the J end by 5 bases, with 11 bases between. CDR3: CASSPRGRTEAFF. CDR3 nucleotide sequence: TGTGCCAGCAGCCCCCGAGGTCGGACTGAAGCTTTCTTT.

This chain uses TRBV19 with TRBJ2-3, with 15 bases matching TRBD2. This CDR3 spans 22 amino acids. J was trimmed by 3 bases and V by 6 bases; bases with no gene match: 22. The germline V gene has CDR1 LNHDA and CDR2 SQIVND (reference sequence). The CDR3 bases are TGTGCCAGTAGCCAACCACCGGGACTAGCGGGAGGAGCAAGATCAAAGACAGATACGCAGTATTTT. Its protein product is CASSQPPGLAGGARSKTDTQYF.

The chain employs TRBV7-3 and TRBJ2-3, with D tentatively TRBD2 (6 bases). V lost 2 bases to trimming and J lost 2 bases, with 11 bases between them. Germline CDR1 SGHTA, CDR2 FQGTGA. CDR3 length equals 15 residues. The CDR3 nucleotides are TGTGCCAGCAGCTTACGGGGGTCATACACAGATACGCAGTATTTT. This gives the protein CASSLRGSYTDTQYF.

The CDR3 region is CASSLNTEAFF. The CDR3 DNA sequence: TGTGCCAGCAGCTTAAACACTGAAGCTTTCTTT. This chain connects TRBV5-5 to TRBJ1-1; no firm D call. Germline CDR1 is SGHKS and CDR2 is YYEKEE (reference sequence). The CDR3 runs to 11 residues. V gave up 2 bases and J gave up 2 bases, with 1 base separating them.

The chain employs TRBV10-1 and TRBJ1-5; D uncertain. Trimming removed 7 bases from V and 2 bases from J, with 12 bases in between. This CDR3 is 14 amino acids long. The V gene's germline CDR1 is WNHNN and CDR2 SYGVQD (reference sequence). In DNA, the CDR3 is TGCGCCAGCACTGTAAGGCTGTGCAATCAGCCCCAGCATTTT. Translating it yields CASTVRLCNQPQHF.

This chain connects TRBV6-5 to TRBJ2-7, with D unclear. The CDR3 has 15 residues. V gave up 7 bases and J gave up 0 bases, with 16 bases separating them. The germline gives CDR1 MNHEY, CDR2 SVGAGI. CDR3 loop: CASTSGPLSSYEQYF. As DNA, the CDR3 is TGTGCCAGCACCTCGGGCCCATTGAGCTCCTACGAGCAGTACTTC.

The V call is TRBV28, the J call TRBJ1-2; TRBD1 matches 9 bases. CDR1 and CDR2 from the germline V gene are MDHEN and SYDVKM. V lost 3 bases and J lost 4; bases outside the gene matches: 3. The CDR3 runs to 14 residues. The CDR3 coding sequence is TGTGCCAGCAGTTTTACAGGGGGCAGCTATGGCTACACCTTC. This gives the protein CASSFTGGSYGYTF.

This chain uses TRBV5-1 with TRBJ2-7, with 9 positions matching TRBD2. This CDR3 has 18 amino acids. Germline V CDR1 and CDR2: SGHRS, YFSETQ. V was clipped by 3 bases and J by 3 bases; unmatched bases: 16. As DNA, the CDR3 is TGCGCCAGCAGCTCGAACCGGGGTAGCGGGAGCCTCAACTACGAGCAGTACTTC. Protein sequence: CASSSNRGSGSLNYEQYF.